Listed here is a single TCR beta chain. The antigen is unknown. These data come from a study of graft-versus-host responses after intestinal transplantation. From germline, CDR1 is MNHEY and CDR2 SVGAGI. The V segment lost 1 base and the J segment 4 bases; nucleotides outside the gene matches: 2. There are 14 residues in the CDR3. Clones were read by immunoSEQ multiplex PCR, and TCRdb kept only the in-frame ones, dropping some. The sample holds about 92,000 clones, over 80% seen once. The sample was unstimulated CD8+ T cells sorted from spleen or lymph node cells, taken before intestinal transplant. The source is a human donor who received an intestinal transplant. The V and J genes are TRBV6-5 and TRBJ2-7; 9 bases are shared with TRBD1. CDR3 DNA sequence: TGTGCCAGCAGTTACTTAGGACAGGGGTACGAGCAGTACTTC. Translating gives CASSYLGQGYEQYF.